One and the same sample provided the 19 T cell receptor beta chains below, sequenced in a study of blood T cell repertoires in COVID-19. Clones were sequenced by immunoSEQ multiplex PCR, and TCRdb holds only the in-frame ones, with some missing. This sample has around 220,000 clones, with about 91% found just once. The material sequenced was peripheral blood. These TCRs come from a man between 18 and 29 years old with active or convalescent COVID-19.

J is TRBJ2-1 and V is TRBV24-1; TRBD1 matches at 8 bases. The V gene's germline CDR1 is KGHDR and CDR2 SFDVKD. The CDR3 contains 14 residues. Trimming took 5 bases from V and 3 from J; bases not matched to a gene: 2. CDR3 sequence (DNA): TGTGCCACCAGTGCCGGGACAGGCTACAATGAGCAGTTCTTC. Protein: CATSAGTGYNEQFF.

V is TRBV5-4 and J is TRBJ2-7, with D maybe TRBD1 (5 bases). The V gene's germline CDR1 is SGHNT and CDR2 YYREEE (reference sequence). V lost 2 bases and J lost 2, with 11 bases in between. The CDR3 runs to 14 residues. The CDR3 sequence: CASSFSTGTYEQYF. The CDR3 coding sequence is TGTGCCAGCAGCTTCAGTACAGGAACCTACGAGCAGTACTTC.

A word on this clone: The sample holds other DNA sequences that translate to the same CDR3. The rearrangement joins TRBV27 to TRBJ2-7; TRBD2 matches at 10 bases. The CDR3 is 13 residues long. The ends lost 9 bases at V and 3 bases at J; junction bases unmatched: 5. Germline V gene data show CDR1 as MNHEY and CDR2 as SMNVEV (reference sequence). The CDR3 nucleotides are TGTGCCAGTTCGTTAGCGGGAGGCTACGAGCAGTACTTC. As protein: CASSLAGGYEQYF.

This clone was observed a few times. The chain couples TRBV7-9 to TRBJ2-7, with a possible D match to TRBD1 (5 bases). Germline CDR1 SEHNR, CDR2 FQNEAQ (reference sequence). The CDR3 covers 15 residues. With 4 bases removed from V and 2 bases from J, the gap between germline ends came to 15 bases. Here the CDR3 DNA reads TGTGCCAGCAGCTCAAGCGAACAGGAGCCCTACGAGCAGTACTTC. Residues: CASSSSEQEPYEQYF.

The rearrangement joins TRBV3-1 (or the pseudogene TRBV3-2) to TRBJ1-1; D uncertain. The V gene's germline CDR1 is LGHDT and CDR2 YNNKEL (reference sequence). The CDR3 length is 13 residues. The V end was cut by 1 base, the J end by 7 bases, with 10 bases between. The CDR3 region is CASSQAVDLEAFF. In DNA, the CDR3 is TGTGCCAGCAGCCAAGCGGTTGATCTTGAAGCTTTCTTT.

The chain employs TRBV5-1 and TRBJ2-1; maybe TRBD2 (6 bases). Germline-derived CDR1 and CDR2 are SGHRS and YFSETQ. The V end lost 7 bases, the J end lost 3 bases, and 26 bases lay between the germline ends. This CDR3 contains 18 residues. DNA for the CDR3: TGCGCCAGCGGCACGGACCCTTTGGAGGGAGCTGTCTACAATGAGCAGTTCTTC. Protein sequence: CASGTDPLEGAVYNEQFF.

This chain links TRBV5-8 with TRBJ2-7, with TRBD2 matching over 7 bases. Germline CDR1 SGHTS, CDR2 YDEGEE. Trimming removed 1 base from V and 3 bases from J; junction bases left unmatched: 10. The CDR3 consists of 16 residues. CDR3 DNA sequence: TGTGCCAGCAGCTTGTGGGTCCTAGCGGCAAACTACGAGCAGTACTTC. As protein: CASSLWVLAANYEQYF.

The J gene is TRBJ1-2, the V gene TRBV5-1; D perhaps matches TRBD1 (6 bases). The germline gives CDR1 SGHRS, CDR2 YFSETQ. Between the trimmed V and J ends, which lost 0 bases and 4 bases, there was a span of 13 bases. This CDR3 spans 15 amino acids. The CDR3 DNA follows: TGCGCCAGCAGCTTGGCCCTAATCAGGGGCTATGGCTACACCTTC. Its translation is CASSLALIRGYGYTF.

This chain connects TRBV21-1 to TRBJ1-1; TRBD1 was called by the table and not checked on the DNA. TRBV21-1 is a listed pseudogene. CDR3 length equals 21 residues. CDR3 DNA sequence: TGTGCCAGCAGCAGGAGTACAGGGGGCGCTAATTTTATTGCGCCGAACACTGAAGCTTTCTTT. Translating gives CASSRSTGGANFIAPNTEAFF.

The chain uses TRBV25-1 and TRBJ1-1; the D gene is possibly TRBD1 (6 bases). Germline CDR1 reads MGHDK; CDR2 reads SYGVNS. The CDR3 is 13 residues long. The V end was cut by 7 bases, the J end by 4 bases, with 13 bases between. In DNA form, the CDR3 reads TGTGCCAGCATTGGGGGCCTATTCACTGAAGCTTTCTTT. Its translation is CASIGGLFTEAFF.

The CDR3 DNA reads as TGTGCCTGGAGTGTCGAGAGGGCCAACGAAAAACTGTTTTTT. Amino acid sequence: CAWSVERANEKLFF. The chain joins TRBV30 to TRBJ1-4; D remains ambiguous. Germline loops: CDR1 GTSNPN, CDR2 SVGIG (reference sequence). This CDR3 region has 14 residues. Trimming stripped 0 bases from V and 8 bases from J, with 13 bases between.

The chain recombines TRBV5-1 with TRBJ2-7; 11 bases agree with TRBD2. After removal of 4 bases from V and 7 bases from J, the junction contained 10 bases not matched to a gene. CDR1 is SGHRS and CDR2 is YFSETQ in the germline V gene. The CDR3 runs 15 residues. CDR3 bases: TGCGCCAGCAGCCTTAGCGGGAGGGCCCTCGGGGAGCAGTACTTC. It encodes CASSLSGRALGEQYF.

The rearrangement links TRBV5-1 to TRBJ2-7, with TRBD1 identical over 12 bases. CDR1 is SGHRS, CDR2 YFSETQ, per germline. V lost 4 bases and J lost 7; bases outside the gene matches: 9. This CDR3 contains 15 residues. CDR3 amino acids: CASSRAGQGAGEQYF. The CDR3 coding sequence is TGCGCCAGCAGCCGGGCGGGACAGGGGGCGGGAGAGCAGTACTTC.

In its sample, this clone was seen a few times. The chain joins TRBV30 to TRBJ2-7, with 8 bases matching TRBD1. V lost 5 bases to trimming and J lost 2 bases; unmatched junction nucleotides: 8. In germline, CDR1 is GTSNPN, CDR2 SVGIG (reference sequence). This CDR3 is built from 14 residues. The CDR3 sequence: CAWAEGDRTYEQYF. The CDR3 DNA reads TGTGCCTGGGCTGAGGGGGACAGGACCTACGAGCAGTACTTC.

This CDR3 reads CARWTGFVGVPSLTTDTQYF. The DNA of the CDR3 is TGTGCCAGGTGGACAGGGTTTGTGGGGGTTCCTTCTTTAACCACAGATACGCAGTATTTT. The rearrangement uses TRBV6-4 and TRBJ2-3; 8 bases align to TRBD1. Germline CDR1 is MRHNA and CDR2 is SNTAGT. Unmatched junction bases numbered 25, after V lost 9 bases and J lost 2 bases. CDR3 length: 20 amino acids.

V and J are TRBV19 and TRBJ1-1; the match to TRBD1 covers 10 bases. Trimming removed 5 bases from V and 4 bases from J; junction bases left unmatched: 7. Germline values: CDR1 LNHDA, CDR2 SQIVND (reference sequence). The CDR3 has 15 residues. The CDR3 reads CASSPGQGRITEAFF. DNA of the CDR3: TGTGCCAGTAGTCCGGGACAGGGGAGAATCACTGAAGCTTTCTTT. Full variable domain (missing parts from reference TRBV19 and TRBJ1-1): DGGITQSPKYLFRKEGQNVTLSCEQNLNHDAMYWYRQDPGQGLRLIYYSQIVNDFQKGDIAEGYSVSREKKESFPLTVTSAQKNPTAFYLCASSPGQGRITEAFFGQGTRLTVV.

This clone was seen just once. The chain employs TRBV20-1 and TRBJ2-1; D ambiguous. The V and J ends lost 3 bases and 9 bases respectively, with 6 bases between them. The germline V gene encodes CDR1 DFQATT and CDR2 SNEGSKA (reference sequence). This CDR3 is 10 amino acids long. Written as DNA, the CDR3 is TGCAGTGCTAGTACGGGTGAGCAGTTCTTC. Translating gives CSASTGEQFF.

This clone has a single count. The chain combines TRBV20-1 with TRBJ1-1; no clear D gene. The germline V and J ends were trimmed by 5 bases and 4 bases, with 8 bases remaining between them. The CDR3 is 11 amino acids. The germline CDR1 and CDR2 sequences are DFQATT and SNEGSKA (reference sequence). CDR3 protein: CSAVRGTEAFF. CDR3 sequence (DNA): TGCAGTGCTGTCCGGGGCACTGAAGCTTTCTTT.

The gene calls are TRBV28 and TRBJ1-4; possible D gene TRBD1, 5 bases. The CDR3 runs 16 residues. V shed 2 bases and J shed 3 bases, with 13 bases lying between them. Per the germline V gene, CDR1 is MDHEN and CDR2 is SYDVKM. Here the CDR3 DNA reads TGTGCCAGCAGTTTAGGGGGGATCGGAGCTAATGAAAAACTGTTTTTT. The encoded protein is CASSLGGIGANEKLFF. The full variable domain, with the rest looked up from reference TRBV28 and TRBJ1-4, is DVKVTQSSRYLVKRTGEKVFLECVQDMDHENMFWYRQDPGLGLRLIYFSYDVKMKEKGDIPEGYSVSREKKERFSLILESASTNQTSMYLCASSLGGIGANEKLFFGSGTQLSVL.